Listed here are 26 T cell receptor beta chains from one sample, sequenced in a study of shared clonotypes between healthy human individuals. The repertoire was sequenced with immunoSEQ multiplex PCR; TCRdb's copy has only in-frame clones and lacks some. The sample has roughly 2 million clones, 95% seen once. Sequences were obtained from naive CD4+ T cells sorted from blood. Subset: CD45RA+ positively selected. These receptor sequences come from a man younger than 30 in good health.

Comments on this clone: Other DNA sequences in the sample encode the same CDR3. This chain joins TRBV7-2 and TRBJ2-5; possible D gene TRBD1, 5 bases. Germline V gene lookup returns CDR1 SGHTA and CDR2 FQGNSA. V lost 5 bases to trimming and J lost 1 base, with 8 bases between them. The CDR3 loop spans 13 amino acids. CDR3: CASSLGVQETQYF. CDR3 coding DNA: TGTGCCAGCAGCCTAGGGGTCCAAGAGACCCAGTACTTC.

V and J are TRBV4-1 and TRBJ2-5; TRBD1 matches 7 bases. V shed 4 bases and J 5 bases; nucleotides not matched to a gene: 10. The length of the CDR3 is 15 residues. Germline V gene lookup returns CDR1 MGHRA and CDR2 YSYEKL. The CDR3 is CASSPLTGFGETQYF. The CDR3 region has the DNA TGCGCCAGCAGCCCGTTGACAGGGTTTGGGGAGACCCAGTACTTC.

The chain uses TRBV7-8 and TRBJ2-5, with 12 bases lining up with TRBD2. Germline CDR1 is SGHVS and CDR2 is FQNEAQ. V trimming: 5 bases; J trimming: 1 base; junction bases outside the gene matches: 11. The CDR3 totals 18 residues. The CDR3 region is CASSLWTSGALPQETQYF. The CDR3 DNA reads as TGTGCCAGCAGCCTCTGGACTAGCGGGGCCCTCCCCCAAGAGACCCAGTACTTC.

This clone was observed a few times. CDR3 DNA: TGTGCCAGCAGTGTACAGAGAGTTAATTCACCCCTCCACTTT. Protein product: CASSVQRVNSPLHF. This chain uses TRBV2 with TRBJ1-6, with D unclear. Per germline, CDR1 SNHLY and CDR2 FYNNEI. This CDR3 contains 14 residues. The V and J ends lost 4 bases and 6 bases respectively, with 10 bases between them.

The chain has TRBV4-1 and TRBJ1-1; D unresolved. The length of the CDR3 is 15 residues. With 1 base removed from V and 0 bases from J, the gap between germline ends came to 9 bases. From germline, CDR1 is MGHRA and CDR2 YSYEKL. CDR3 bases: TGCGCCAGCAGCCAAGCCGGGGTTGTGAACACTGAAGCTTTCTTT. It specifies CASSQAGVVNTEAFF.

V usage is TRBV5-1 and J usage is TRBJ2-7, with 8 bases that match TRBD1. The CDR3 has 14 amino acids. The trim removed 5 bases at V and 0 bases at J, leaving 4 bases unmatched. CDR1 and CDR2 from the germline V gene are SGHRS and YFSETQ. The CDR3 region is CASSADRASYEQYF. DNA for the CDR3: TGCGCCAGCAGTGCGGACAGGGCCTCCTACGAGCAGTACTTC.

The chain employs TRBV5-1 and TRBJ2-3; D call uncertain. V lost 2 bases and J 4 bases, leaving 8 bases between the germline ends. CDR1 and CDR2 (germline): SGHRS, YFSETQ. This CDR3 is built from 13 residues. DNA of the CDR3: TGCGCCAGCAGCTTAGGTATCGCAGATACGCAGTATTTT. Amino acids: CASSLGIADTQYF.

The chain links TRBV18 to TRBJ1-1; 7 bases are shared with TRBD1. The trim removed 2 bases at V and 6 bases at J, leaving 6 bases unmatched. The CDR3 is 14 amino acids. Germline V CDR1 and CDR2: KGHSH, LQKENI. The CDR3 nucleotides are TGTGCCAGCTCACCATCACAGGGGATGGCTGAAGCTTTCTTT. Protein: CASSPSQGMAEAFF.

CDR3 nucleotides: TGTGCCAGTAGGCCATTCCCGGGACAGGGGGCAAATGAGCAGTTCTTC. Translated, it gives CASRPFPGQGANEQFF. The V and J genes are TRBV19 and TRBJ2-1, with 12 positions matching TRBD1. V lost 6 bases to trimming and J lost 7 bases; unmatched junction nucleotides: 10. From germline, CDR1 is LNHDA and CDR2 SQIVND (reference sequence). This CDR3 spans 16 amino acids.

A note on this clone: Other DNA sequences in this sample translate to the same CDR3. The J gene is TRBJ1-1, the V gene TRBV2, with D uncertain. V was shortened by 3 bases and J by 4 bases, with 3 bases between the two germline ends. CDR3 length: 11 residues. In germline, CDR1 is SNHLY, CDR2 FYNNEI. CDR3 in DNA: TGTGCCAGCAGTGAGCGCACTGAAGCTTTCTTT. This sequence encodes CASSERTEAFF.

The chain carries TRBV6-1 and TRBJ1-4; 8 bases line up with TRBD1. J lost 7 bases, V lost 7 bases, and 8 bases had no gene match. This CDR3 has 14 amino acids. Germline V lookup: CDR1 MNHNS, CDR2 SASEGT. CDR3 region: CASKPITGGEKLFF. As DNA, the CDR3 is TGTGCCAGCAAACCCATCACAGGGGGTGAAAAACTGTTTTTT.

The chain couples TRBV5-4 to TRBJ2-5, with 8 bases lining up with TRBD2. Per germline, CDR1 SGHNT and CDR2 YYREEE (reference sequence). The ends lost 4 bases at V and 4 bases at J; junction bases unmatched: 18. The CDR3 covers 18 residues. The CDR3 sequence is CASSPGALAGTTGETQYF. DNA of the CDR3: TGTGCCAGCAGCCCCGGGGCCCTAGCGGGTACCACGGGAGAGACCCAGTACTTC.

The chain has TRBV10-3 and TRBJ1-1; D not resolved. CDR3 size: 14 residues. V lost 1 base to trimming and J lost 1 base, with 7 bases between them. Germline CDR1 ENHRY, CDR2 SYGVKD. Written as DNA, the CDR3 is TGTGCCATCAGTGAGTTCGGAGAGAACACTGAAGCTTTCTTT. Translated, it gives CAISEFGENTEAFF.

The chain carries TRBV9 and TRBJ1-2; no definite D call. The CDR3 is 15 residues long. Germline-derived CDR1 and CDR2 are SGDLS and YYNGEE. V was pared by 0 bases and J by 2 bases, with 11 bases between. This CDR3 is CASSVASAGNYGYTF. The CDR3 nucleotides are TGTGCCAGCAGCGTAGCTTCGGCGGGGAACTATGGCTACACCTTC. The full variable domain, with the rest looked up from reference TRBV9 and TRBJ1-2, is DSGVTQTPKHLITATGQRVTLRCSPRSGDLSVYWYQQSLDQGLQFLIQYYNGEERAKGNILERFSAQQFPDLHSELNLSSLELGDSALYFCASSVASAGNYGYTFGSGTRLTVV.

A few counts support this clone. This rearrangement joins TRBV10-3 to TRBJ1-2, with 7 bases fitting TRBD1. The germline V gene encodes CDR1 ENHRY and CDR2 SYGVKD. The trim removed 5 bases at V and 4 bases at J, leaving 7 bases unmatched. The CDR3 contains 14 residues. The CDR3 region is CAISQRQGFYGYTF. Written as DNA, the CDR3 is TGTGCCATCAGTCAACGACAGGGCTTCTATGGCTACACCTTC.

This clone is a singleton in its sample. The chain recombines TRBV29-1 with TRBJ2-3; 11 bases map to TRBD2. CDR3 length: 16 residues. Looked up from germline, CDR1 is SQVTM and CDR2 is ANQGSEA. V shed 4 bases, J shed 2 bases, and the junction held 8 bases outside the gene matches. The chain's CDR3 is CSVVQLAGALTDTQYF. CDR3 coding DNA: TGCAGCGTTGTTCAACTAGCGGGGGCCCTCACAGATACGCAGTATTTT.

This clone was seen just once. Distinct nucleotide sequences in the sample also encode this CDR3. In nucleotides, the CDR3 is TGTGCCAGCAGTGAAGGCGGCAGTAGCAATCAGCCCCAGCATTTT. Its protein is CASSEGGSSNQPQHF. The rearrangement joins TRBV2 to TRBJ1-5; no definite D call. CDR3 size: 15 residues. From germline, CDR1 is SNHLY and CDR2 FYNNEI. V was clipped by 1 base and J by 0 bases, with 7 bases between them.

The J gene is TRBJ2-2, the V gene TRBV4-1; TRBD1 aligns across 10 bases. CDR3 length: 17 residues. Germline lookup yields CDR1 MGHRA and CDR2 YSYEKL. With 4 bases clipped from V and 5 bases from J, the junction kept 10 bases outside the gene matches. CDR3 residues: CASSPRDRGRGTGELFF. CDR3 nucleotides: TGCGCCAGCAGCCCCCGGGACAGGGGCCGAGGGACCGGGGAGCTGTTTTTT.

V usage is TRBV19 and J usage is TRBJ2-3; D perhaps matches TRBD2 (7 bases). CDR3 size: 14 residues. The V and J ends lost 6 bases and 0 bases respectively, with 10 bases between them. Germline CDR1 LNHDA, CDR2 SQIVND (reference sequence). CDR3 sequence reads: CASSKGGSTDTQYF. The CDR3 bases are TGTGCCAGTAGCAAGGGGGGGAGCACAGATACGCAGTATTTT.

This clone was seen a handful of times. This chain uses TRBV6-5 with TRBJ2-7; 7 nucleotides match TRBD1. This CDR3 region has 14 residues. Trimming removed 4 bases from V and 2 bases from J; junction bases left unmatched: 5. CDR1 MNHEY and CDR2 SVGAGI come from the germline V gene. Here the CDR3 reads CASSSGQRAYEQYF. Here the CDR3 DNA reads TGTGCCAGCAGTTCGGGACAGAGAGCCTACGAGCAGTACTTC.

The chain employs TRBV18 and TRBJ1-2; 7 positions agree with TRBD1. Losses at the gene ends were 0 bases for V and 6 bases for J; bases not matched to a gene: 10. This CDR3 has 16 residues. CDR1 is KGHSH, CDR2 LQKENI, per germline. The CDR3 nucleotides are TGTGCCAGCTCACCACCTACAGGGGCCCCGAATGATGGCTACACCTTC. This sequence encodes CASSPPTGAPNDGYTF. The full variable domain, completed using reference TRBV18 and TRBJ1-2, is NAGVMQNPRHLVRRRGQEARLRCSPMKGHSHVYWYRQLPEEGLKFMVYLQKENIIDESGMPKERFSAEFPKEGPSILRIQQVVRGDSAAYFCASSPPTGAPNDGYTFGSGTRLTVV.

Comments on this clone: Other DNA sequences of this sample code for an identical CDR3. The V call is TRBV5-1, the J call TRBJ2-2; D gene unclear. The CDR3 contains 12 residues. Germline V gene lookup returns CDR1 SGHRS and CDR2 YFSETQ. V was clipped by 4 bases and J by 3 bases, with 4 bases between them. The CDR3 coding sequence is TGCGCCAGCAGCCCCGACACCGGGGAGCTGTTTTTT. Translation: CASSPDTGELFF. The complete variable domain, with remaining parts taken from reference TRBV5-1 and TRBJ2-2, reads KAGVTQTPRYLIKTRGQQVTLSCSPISGHRSVSWYQQTPGQGLQFLFEYFSETQRNKGNFPGRFSGRQFSNSRSEMNVSTLELGDSALYLCASSPDTGELFFGEGSRLTVL.

This chain's CDR3 is CASSLDSNSNQPQHF. The CDR3 DNA is TGCGCCAGCAGCCTGGACTCCAATAGCAATCAGCCCCAGCATTTT. This chain connects TRBV5-1 to TRBJ1-5; D gene ambiguous. CDR3 length: 15 residues. The germline V gene encodes CDR1 SGHRS and CDR2 YFSETQ. Trimming cost V 4 bases and J 0 bases, with 11 bases left between them.

This chain uses TRBV29-1 with TRBJ1-2; D uncertain. Trimming left V 5 bases short and J 7 bases short, with 11 bases between. In germline, CDR1 is SQVTM, CDR2 ANQGSEA. The CDR3 covers 11 residues. CDR3 loop: CSVWYLTGYTF. DNA of the CDR3: TGCAGCGTTTGGTACCTGACTGGCTACACCTTC.

The CDR3 loop is CTSSQPGASGGAPRNEQFF. CDR3 nucleotide sequence: TGCACCAGCAGCCAGCCCGGGGCTAGCGGGGGTGCCCCCCGCAATGAGCAGTTCTTC. The chain carries TRBV1 and TRBJ2-1; TRBD2 reflects the table's D call only, with no check against the DNA. TRBV1 is recorded as a pseudogene. The CDR3 totals 19 residues.

This rearrangement joins TRBV5-6 to TRBJ1-6, with D possibly TRBD1 on 6 matching bases. CDR1 and CDR2 from the germline V gene are SGHDT and YYEEEE. Trimming pared 0 bases from V and 6 bases from J, leaving 16 bases between. There are 17 residues in the CDR3. The CDR3 region has the DNA TGTGCCAGCAGCTTGGTACGGACAGCCTCGGGTAATTCACCCCTCCACTTT. Its protein product is CASSLVRTASGNSPLHF.